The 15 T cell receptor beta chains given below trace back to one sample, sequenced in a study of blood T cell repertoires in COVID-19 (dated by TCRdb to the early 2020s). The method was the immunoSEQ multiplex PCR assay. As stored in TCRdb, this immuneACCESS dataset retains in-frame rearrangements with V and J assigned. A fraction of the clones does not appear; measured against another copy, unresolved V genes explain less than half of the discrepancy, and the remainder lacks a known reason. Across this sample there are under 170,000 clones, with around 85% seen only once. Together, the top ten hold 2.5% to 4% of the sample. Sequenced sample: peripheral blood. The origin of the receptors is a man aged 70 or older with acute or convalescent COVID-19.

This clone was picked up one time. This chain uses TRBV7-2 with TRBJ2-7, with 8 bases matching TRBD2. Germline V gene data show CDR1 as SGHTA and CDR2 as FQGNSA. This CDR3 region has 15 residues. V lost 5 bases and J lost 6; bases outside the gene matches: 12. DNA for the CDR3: TGTGCCAGCAGCCAGGTAGCGGGACGACGCGGCGAGCAGTACTTC. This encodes CASSQVAGRRGEQYF.

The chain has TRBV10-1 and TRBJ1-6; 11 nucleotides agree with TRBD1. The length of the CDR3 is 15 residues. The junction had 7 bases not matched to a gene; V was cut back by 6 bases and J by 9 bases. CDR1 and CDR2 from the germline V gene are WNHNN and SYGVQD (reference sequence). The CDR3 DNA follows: TGCGCCAGCAGCCCCCGGGACAGGGGGTTTTCACCCCTCCACTTT. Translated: CASSPRDRGFSPLHF.

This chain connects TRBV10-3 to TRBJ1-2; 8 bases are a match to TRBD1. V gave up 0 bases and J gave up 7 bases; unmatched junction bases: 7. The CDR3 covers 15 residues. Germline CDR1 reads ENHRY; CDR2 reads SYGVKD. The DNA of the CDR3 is TGTGCCATCAGTGAGTCTAAGGACAGGGCTGGTGGCTACACCTTC. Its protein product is CAISESKDRAGGYTF.

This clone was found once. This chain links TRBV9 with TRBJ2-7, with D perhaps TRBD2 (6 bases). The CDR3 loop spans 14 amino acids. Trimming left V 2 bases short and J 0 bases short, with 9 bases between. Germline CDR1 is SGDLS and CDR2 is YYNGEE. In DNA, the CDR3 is TGTGCCAGCAGCGTCCGGGAGCGCTCCTACGAGCAGTACTTC. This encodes CASSVRERSYEQYF.

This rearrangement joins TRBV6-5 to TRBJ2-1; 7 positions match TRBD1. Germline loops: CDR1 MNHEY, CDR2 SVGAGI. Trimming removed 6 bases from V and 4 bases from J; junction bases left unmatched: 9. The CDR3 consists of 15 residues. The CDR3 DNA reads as TGTGCCAGCAGCGGACGGGACAGCCAATACAATGAGCAGTTCTTC. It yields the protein CASSGRDSQYNEQFF.

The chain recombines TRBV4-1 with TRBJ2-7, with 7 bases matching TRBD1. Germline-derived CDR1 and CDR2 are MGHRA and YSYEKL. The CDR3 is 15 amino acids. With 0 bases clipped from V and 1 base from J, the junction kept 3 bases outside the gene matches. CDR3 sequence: CASSQEGTVSYEQYF. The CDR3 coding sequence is TGCGCCAGCAGCCAAGAGGGGACAGTTTCCTACGAGCAGTACTTC.

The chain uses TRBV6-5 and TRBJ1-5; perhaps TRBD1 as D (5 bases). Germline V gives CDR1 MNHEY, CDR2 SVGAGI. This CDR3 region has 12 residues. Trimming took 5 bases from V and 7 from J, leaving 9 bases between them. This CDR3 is CASSQGNQPQHF. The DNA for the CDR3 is TGTGCCAGCAGTCAGGGTAACCAGCCCCAGCATTTT.

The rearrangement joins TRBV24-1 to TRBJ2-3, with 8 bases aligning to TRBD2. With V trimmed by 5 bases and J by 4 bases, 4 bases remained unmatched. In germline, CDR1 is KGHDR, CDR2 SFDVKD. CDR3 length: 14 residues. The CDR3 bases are TGTGCCACCAGTGGGACTAGCAGAGCAGATACGCAGTATTTT. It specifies CATSGTSRADTQYF.

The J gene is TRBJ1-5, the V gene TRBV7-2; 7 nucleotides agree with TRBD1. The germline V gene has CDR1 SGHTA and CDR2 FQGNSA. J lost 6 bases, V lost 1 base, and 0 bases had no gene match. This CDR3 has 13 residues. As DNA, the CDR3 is TGTGCCAGCAGCTTAGACAGGGGTCAGCCCCAGCATTTT. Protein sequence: CASSLDRGQPQHF.

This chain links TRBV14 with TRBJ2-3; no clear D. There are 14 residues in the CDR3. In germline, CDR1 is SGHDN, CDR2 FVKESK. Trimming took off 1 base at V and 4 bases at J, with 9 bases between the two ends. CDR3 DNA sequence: TGTGCCAGCAGCCAAGGGCCTAGGTCAGATACGCAGTATTTT. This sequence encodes CASSQGPRSDTQYF.

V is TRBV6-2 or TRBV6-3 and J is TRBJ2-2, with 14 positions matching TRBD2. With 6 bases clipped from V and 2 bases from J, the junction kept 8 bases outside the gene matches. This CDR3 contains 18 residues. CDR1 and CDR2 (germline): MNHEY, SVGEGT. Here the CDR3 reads CASSRWTSGRPNTGELFF. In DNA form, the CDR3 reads TGTGCCAGCAGCCGTTGGACTAGCGGGAGGCCAAACACCGGGGAGCTGTTTTTT.

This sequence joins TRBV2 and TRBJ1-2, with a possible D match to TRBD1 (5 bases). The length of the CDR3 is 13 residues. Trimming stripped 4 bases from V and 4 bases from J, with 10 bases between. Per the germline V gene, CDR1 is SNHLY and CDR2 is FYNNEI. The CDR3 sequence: CASSGQSFYGYTF. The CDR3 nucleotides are TGTGCCAGCAGTGGACAGAGCTTCTATGGCTACACCTTC.

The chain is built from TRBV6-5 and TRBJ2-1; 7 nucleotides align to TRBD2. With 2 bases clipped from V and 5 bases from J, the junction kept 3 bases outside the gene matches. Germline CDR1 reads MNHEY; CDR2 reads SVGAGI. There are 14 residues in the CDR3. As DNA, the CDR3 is TGTGCCAGCAGTTACCGACGGGGGGACAATGAGCAGTTCTTC. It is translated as CASSYRRGDNEQFF.

The CDR3, as DNA: TGCAGTGCTAGTGGGGGGAGCGGGAGGGCCGGAGAGACCCAGTACTTC. Protein sequence: CSASGGSGRAGETQYF. The chain carries TRBV20-1 and TRBJ2-5; 10 positions agree with TRBD2. The CDR3 spans 16 residues. The V gene's germline CDR1 is DFQATT and CDR2 SNEGSKA (reference sequence). V trimming: 3 bases; J trimming: 4 bases; junction bases outside the gene matches: 11.

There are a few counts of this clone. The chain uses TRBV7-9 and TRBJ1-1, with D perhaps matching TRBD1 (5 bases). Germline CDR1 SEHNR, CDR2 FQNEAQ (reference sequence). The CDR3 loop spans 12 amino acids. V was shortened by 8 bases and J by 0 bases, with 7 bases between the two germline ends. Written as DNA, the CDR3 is TGTGCCAGCGACAGCATGAACACTGAAGCTTTCTTT. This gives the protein CASDSMNTEAFF.